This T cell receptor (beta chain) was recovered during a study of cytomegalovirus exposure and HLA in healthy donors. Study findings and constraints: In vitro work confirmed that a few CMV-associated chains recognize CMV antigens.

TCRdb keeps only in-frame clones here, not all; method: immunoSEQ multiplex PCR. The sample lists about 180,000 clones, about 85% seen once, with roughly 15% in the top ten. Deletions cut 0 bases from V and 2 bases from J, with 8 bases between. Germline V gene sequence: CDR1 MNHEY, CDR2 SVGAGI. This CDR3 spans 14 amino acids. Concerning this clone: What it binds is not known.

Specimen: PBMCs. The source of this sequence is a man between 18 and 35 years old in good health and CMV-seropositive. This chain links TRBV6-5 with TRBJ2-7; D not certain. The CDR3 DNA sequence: TGTGCCAGCAGTTACTCCAGGCAGCCCTACGAGCAGTACTTC. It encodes CASSYSRQPYEQYF.